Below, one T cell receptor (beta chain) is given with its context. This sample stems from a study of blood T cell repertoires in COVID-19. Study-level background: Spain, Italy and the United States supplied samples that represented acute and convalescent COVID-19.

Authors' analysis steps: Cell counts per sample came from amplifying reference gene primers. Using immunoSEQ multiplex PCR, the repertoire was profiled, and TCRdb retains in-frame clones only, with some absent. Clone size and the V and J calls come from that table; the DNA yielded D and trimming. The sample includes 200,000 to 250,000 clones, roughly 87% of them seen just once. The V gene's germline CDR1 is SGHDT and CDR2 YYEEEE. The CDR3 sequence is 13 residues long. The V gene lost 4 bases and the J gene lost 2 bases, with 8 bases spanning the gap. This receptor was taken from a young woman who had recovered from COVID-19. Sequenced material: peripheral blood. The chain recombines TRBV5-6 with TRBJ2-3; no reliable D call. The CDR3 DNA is TGTGCCAGCAGCCCACTGAACACAGATACGCAGTATTTT. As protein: CASSPLNTDTQYF.